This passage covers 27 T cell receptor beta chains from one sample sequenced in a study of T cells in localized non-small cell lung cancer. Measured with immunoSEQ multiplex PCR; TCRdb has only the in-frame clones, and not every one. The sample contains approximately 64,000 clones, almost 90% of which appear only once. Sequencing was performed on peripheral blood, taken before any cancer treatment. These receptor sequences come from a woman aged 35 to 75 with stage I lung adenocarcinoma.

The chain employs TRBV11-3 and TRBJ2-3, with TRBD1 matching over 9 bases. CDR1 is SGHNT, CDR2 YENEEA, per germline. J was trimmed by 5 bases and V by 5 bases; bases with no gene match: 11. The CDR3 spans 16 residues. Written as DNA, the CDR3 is TGTGCCAGCAGCCCCTGGACAGGGGATCGGGGAGATACGCAGTATTTT. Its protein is CASSPWTGDRGDTQYF.

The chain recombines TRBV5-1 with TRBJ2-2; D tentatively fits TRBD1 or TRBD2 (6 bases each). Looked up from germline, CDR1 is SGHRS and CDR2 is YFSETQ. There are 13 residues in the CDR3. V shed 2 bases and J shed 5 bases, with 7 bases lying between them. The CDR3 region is CASSLGGTGELFF. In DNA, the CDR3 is TGCGCCAGCAGCTTAGGGGGGACCGGGGAGCTGTTTTTT.

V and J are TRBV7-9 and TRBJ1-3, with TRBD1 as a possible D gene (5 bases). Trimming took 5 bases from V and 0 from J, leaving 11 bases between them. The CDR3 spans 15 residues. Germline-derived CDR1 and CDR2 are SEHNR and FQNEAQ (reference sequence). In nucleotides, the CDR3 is TGTGCCAGCAGCCTAACAGGAATCTCTGGAAACACCATATATTTT. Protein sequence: CASSLTGISGNTIYF.

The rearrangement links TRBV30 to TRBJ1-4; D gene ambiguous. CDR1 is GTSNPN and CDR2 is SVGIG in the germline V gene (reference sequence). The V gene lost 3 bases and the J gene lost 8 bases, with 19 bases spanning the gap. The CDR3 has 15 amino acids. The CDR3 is CAWSSLRRIREKLFF. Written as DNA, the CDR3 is TGTGCCTGGAGCTCCCTCAGGAGGATAAGGGAAAAACTGTTTTTT.

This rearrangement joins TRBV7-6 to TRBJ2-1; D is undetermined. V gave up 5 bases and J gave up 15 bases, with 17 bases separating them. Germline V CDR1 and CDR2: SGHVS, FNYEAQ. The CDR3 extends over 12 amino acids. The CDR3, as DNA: TGTGCCAGCAGCCCCGTCCTGTCTAGACTGTTCTTC. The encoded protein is CASSPVLSRLFF.

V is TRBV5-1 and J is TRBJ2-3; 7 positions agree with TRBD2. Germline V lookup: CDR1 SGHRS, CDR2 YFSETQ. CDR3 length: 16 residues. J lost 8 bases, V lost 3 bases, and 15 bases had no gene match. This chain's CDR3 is CASSSTKLANDGTQYF. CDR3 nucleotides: TGCGCCAGCAGCTCTACAAAACTAGCGAATGACGGTACGCAGTATTTT.

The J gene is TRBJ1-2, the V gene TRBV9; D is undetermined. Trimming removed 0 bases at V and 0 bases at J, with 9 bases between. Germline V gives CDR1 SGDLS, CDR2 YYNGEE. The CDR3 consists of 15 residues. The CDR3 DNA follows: TGTGCCAGCAGCGTAGGCAGACATCCTAACTATGGCTACACCTTC. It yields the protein CASSVGRHPNYGYTF.

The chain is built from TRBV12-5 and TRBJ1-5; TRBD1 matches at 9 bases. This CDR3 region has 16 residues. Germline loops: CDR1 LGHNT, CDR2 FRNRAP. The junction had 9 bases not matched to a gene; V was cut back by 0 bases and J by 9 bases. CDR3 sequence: CASGLVLGTGLGPQHF. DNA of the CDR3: TGTGCTAGTGGTTTGGTACTGGGGACAGGGTTGGGGCCCCAGCATTTT.

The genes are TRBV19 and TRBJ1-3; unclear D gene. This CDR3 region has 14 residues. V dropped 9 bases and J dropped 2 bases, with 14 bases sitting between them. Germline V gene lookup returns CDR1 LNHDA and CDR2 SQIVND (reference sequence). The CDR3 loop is CASVAWPPGNTIYF. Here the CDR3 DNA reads TGTGCCAGCGTTGCTTGGCCGCCTGGAAACACCATATATTTT.

Here the CDR3 DNA reads TGTGCCAGCAGTTATCGGACCGCGTCCTATGGCTACACCTTC. Residues: CASSYRTASYGYTF. The chain couples TRBV6-5 to TRBJ1-2; no firm D call. The CDR3 contains 14 residues. V lost 3 bases and J 4 bases, leaving 12 bases between the germline ends. The germline CDR1 and CDR2 sequences are MNHEY and SVGAGI.

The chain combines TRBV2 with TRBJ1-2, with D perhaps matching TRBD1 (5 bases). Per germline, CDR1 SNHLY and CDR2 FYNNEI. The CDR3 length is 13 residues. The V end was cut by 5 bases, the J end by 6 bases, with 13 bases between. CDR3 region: CASSNGGIDGYTF. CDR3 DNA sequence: TGTGCCAGCAGTAATGGGGGGATCGATGGCTACACCTTC.

CDR3 loop: CASSWTGSNQPQHF. The CDR3 nucleotides read TGTGCCAGTAGTTGGACCGGGAGCAATCAGCCCCAGCATTTT. This chain connects TRBV19 to TRBJ1-5; D unclear. The CDR3 has 14 amino acids. V lost 5 bases, J lost 1 base, and 9 bases lay in between. The germline V gene encodes CDR1 LNHDA and CDR2 SQIVND (reference sequence).

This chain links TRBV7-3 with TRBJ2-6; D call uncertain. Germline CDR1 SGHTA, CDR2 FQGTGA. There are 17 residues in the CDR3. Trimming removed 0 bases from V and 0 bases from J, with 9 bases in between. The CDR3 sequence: CASSLTPVGSGANVLTF. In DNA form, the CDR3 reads TGTGCCAGCAGCTTAACCCCCGTGGGCTCTGGGGCCAACGTCCTGACTTTC.

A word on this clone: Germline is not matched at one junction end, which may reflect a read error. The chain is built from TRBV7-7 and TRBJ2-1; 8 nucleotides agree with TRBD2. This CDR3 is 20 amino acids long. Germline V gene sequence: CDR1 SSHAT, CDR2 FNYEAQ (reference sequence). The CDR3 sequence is CASSLGGSGTRDGTYNEQFF. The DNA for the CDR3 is TGTGCTAGCAGCTTGGGTGGTAGCGGGACGAGGGACGGGACCTACAATGAGCAGTTCTTC.

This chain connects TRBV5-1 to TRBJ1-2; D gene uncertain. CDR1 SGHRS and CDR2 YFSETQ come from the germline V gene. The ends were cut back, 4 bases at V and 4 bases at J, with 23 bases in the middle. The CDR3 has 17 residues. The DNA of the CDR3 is TGCGCCAGCAGCCCGGGTGGTAGAGGCGCGATCACCTATGGCTACACCTTC. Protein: CASSPGGRGAITYGYTF.

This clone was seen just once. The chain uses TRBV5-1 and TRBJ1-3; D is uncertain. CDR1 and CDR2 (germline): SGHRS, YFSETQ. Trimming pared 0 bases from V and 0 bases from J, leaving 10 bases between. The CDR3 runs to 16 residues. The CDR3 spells CASSLDPQSSGNTIYF. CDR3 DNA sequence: TGCGCCAGCAGCTTGGACCCGCAAAGCTCTGGAAACACCATATATTTT.

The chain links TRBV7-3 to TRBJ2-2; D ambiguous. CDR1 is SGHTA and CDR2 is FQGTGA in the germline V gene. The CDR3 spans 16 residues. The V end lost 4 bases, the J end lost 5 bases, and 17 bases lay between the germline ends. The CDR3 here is CASSSRFSQVTGELFF. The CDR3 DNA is TGTGCCAGCAGCTCCCGGTTTAGTCAGGTTACCGGGGAGCTGTTTTTT.

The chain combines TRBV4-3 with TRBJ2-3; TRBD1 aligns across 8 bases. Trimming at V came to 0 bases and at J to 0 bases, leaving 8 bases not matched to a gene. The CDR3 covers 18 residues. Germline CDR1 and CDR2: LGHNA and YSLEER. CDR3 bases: TGCGCCAGCAGCCAAGATAGGCAGGGGGCATCGAGCACAGATACGCAGTATTTT. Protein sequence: CASSQDRQGASSTDTQYF.

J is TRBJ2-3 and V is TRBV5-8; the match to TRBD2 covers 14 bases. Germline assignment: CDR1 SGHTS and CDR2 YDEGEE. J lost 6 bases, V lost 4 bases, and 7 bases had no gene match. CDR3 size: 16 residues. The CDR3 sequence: CASSLGLAGEADTQYF. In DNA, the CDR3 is TGTGCCAGCAGCCTGGGACTAGCGGGGGAGGCGGATACGCAGTATTTT. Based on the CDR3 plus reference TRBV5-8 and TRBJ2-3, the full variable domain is EAGVTQSPTHLIKTRGQQATLRCSPISGHTSVYWYQQALGLGLQFLLWYDEGEERNRGNFPPRFSGRQFPNYSSELNVNALELEDSALYLCASSLGLAGEADTQYFGPGTRLTVL.

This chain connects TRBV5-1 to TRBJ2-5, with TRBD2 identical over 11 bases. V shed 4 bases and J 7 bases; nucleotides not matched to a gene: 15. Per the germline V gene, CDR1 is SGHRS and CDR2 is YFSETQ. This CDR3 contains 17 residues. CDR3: CASSSGQGLAAVGTQYF. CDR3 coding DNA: TGCGCCAGCAGCAGTGGCCAGGGACTAGCGGCGGTCGGGACCCAGTACTTC.

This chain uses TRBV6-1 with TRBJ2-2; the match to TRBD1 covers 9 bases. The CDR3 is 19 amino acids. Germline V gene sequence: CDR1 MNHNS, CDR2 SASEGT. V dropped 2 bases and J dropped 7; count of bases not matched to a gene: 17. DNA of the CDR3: TGTGCCAGCAGTGAATCGCCAGGGGGACAGGGCATCTGGGGCGGGGAGCTGTTTTTT. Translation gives CASSESPGGQGIWGGELFF.

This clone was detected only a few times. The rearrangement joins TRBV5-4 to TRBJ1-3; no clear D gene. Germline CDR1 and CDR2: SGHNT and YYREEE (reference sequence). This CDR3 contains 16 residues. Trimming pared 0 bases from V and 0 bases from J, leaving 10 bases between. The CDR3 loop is CASSLEQASSGNTIYF. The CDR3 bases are TGTGCCAGCAGCTTGGAGCAGGCAAGCTCTGGAAACACCATATATTTT.

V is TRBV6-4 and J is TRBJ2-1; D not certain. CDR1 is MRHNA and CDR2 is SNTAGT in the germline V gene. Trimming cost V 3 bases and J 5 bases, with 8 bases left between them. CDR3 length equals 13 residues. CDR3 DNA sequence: TGTGCCAGCAGTGAGGGAAGAAACAATGAGCAGTTCTTC. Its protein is CASSEGRNNEQFF.

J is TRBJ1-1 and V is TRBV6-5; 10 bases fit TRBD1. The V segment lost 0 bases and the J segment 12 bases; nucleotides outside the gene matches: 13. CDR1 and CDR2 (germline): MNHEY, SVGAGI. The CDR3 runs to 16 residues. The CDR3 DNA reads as TGTGCCAGCAGTTACTCAATAGTTGGGGACAGGGGAATAACTTTCTTT. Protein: CASSYSIVGDRGITFF.

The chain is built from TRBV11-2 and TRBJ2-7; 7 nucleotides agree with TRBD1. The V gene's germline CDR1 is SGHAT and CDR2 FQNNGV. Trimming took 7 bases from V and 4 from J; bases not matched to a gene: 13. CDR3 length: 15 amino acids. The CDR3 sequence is CASTWSGTVRYEQYF. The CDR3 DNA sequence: TGTGCCAGCACCTGGTCCGGGACAGTTCGGTACGAGCAGTACTTC.

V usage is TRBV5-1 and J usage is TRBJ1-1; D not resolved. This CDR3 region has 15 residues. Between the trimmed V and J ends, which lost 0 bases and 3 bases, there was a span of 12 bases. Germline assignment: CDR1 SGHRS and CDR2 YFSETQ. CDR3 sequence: CASSLASQIHTEAFF. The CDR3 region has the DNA TGCGCCAGCAGCTTGGCCAGCCAGATTCACACTGAAGCTTTCTTT.

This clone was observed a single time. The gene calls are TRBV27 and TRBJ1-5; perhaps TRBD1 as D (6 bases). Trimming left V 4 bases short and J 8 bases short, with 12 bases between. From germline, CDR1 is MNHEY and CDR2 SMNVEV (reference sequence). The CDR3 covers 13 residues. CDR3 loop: CASSSWAGEPQHF. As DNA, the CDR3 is TGTGCCAGCAGTTCCTGGGCAGGGGAGCCCCAGCATTTT.